Presented here are 29 T cell receptor beta chains from one specimen sequenced in a study of T cells expressing NK-cell markers. Using the 5' RACE reads, TCRdb records one entry per CDR3 protein without DNA. Its listing shows 350,000 to 450,000 distinct CDR3 sequences. Specimen: blood T cells: a sorted CD56 or NKG2C T cell subset, CD4+ or CD8+ T cells, or bulk PBMC T cells (not recorded which). The source is a man aged 18-70 years in good health.

This chain connects TRBV5-4 to TRBJ2-2; the TCRdb D gene call, TRBD1, has no DNA to confirm it. This CDR3 comprises 16 residues. Germline-derived CDR1 and CDR2 are SGHNT and YYREEE (reference sequence). The CDR3 is CASSLARGGPTGELFF.

This chain links TRBV7-2 with TRBJ1-5. The CDR3 has 16 amino acids. Germline V gene data show CDR1 as SGHTA and CDR2 as FQGNSA. The CDR3 protein is CASSLAADISNQPQHF.

The chain employs TRBV6-4 and TRBJ1-5; the TCRdb call, TRBD1, lacks DNA for checking. The germline gives CDR1 MRHNA, CDR2 SNTAGT. The CDR3 has 18 residues. CDR3 in amino acids: CASSDSRGDRVGNQPQHF.

The J gene is TRBJ2-3, the V gene TRBV20-1; TCRdb proposes TRBD2, but this gene call is untestable without DNA. CDR3 length: 18 residues. CDR1 and CDR2 from the germline V gene are DFQATT and SNEGSKA (reference sequence). The CDR3: CSARREGTSGASTDTQYF.

V usage is TRBV18 and J usage is TRBJ2-1; there is no DNA to check the TCRdb D call of TRBD2. The CDR3 consists of 13 residues. Germline V gene lookup returns CDR1 KGHSH and CDR2 LQKENI. This chain's CDR3 is CASSPVGAHEQFF. The full variable domain, rest sourced from reference TRBV18 and TRBJ2-1, is NAGVMQNPRHLVRRRGQEARLRCSPMKGHSHVYWYRQLPEEGLKFMVYLQKENIIDESGMPKERFSAEFPKEGPSILRIQQVVRGDSAAYFCASSPVGAHEQFFGPGTRLTVL.

The chain is built from TRBV19 and TRBJ2-1; the D call of TRBD2 rests on TCRdb alone, since no DNA is present to check it. The germline CDR1 and CDR2 sequences are LNHDA and SQIVND (reference sequence). This CDR3 is built from 14 residues. The CDR3 spells CASSSQRGWNEQFF.

This chain uses TRBV6-1 with TRBJ1-4; the TCRdb D gene call, TRBD1, has no DNA to confirm it. Germline CDR1 is MNHNS and CDR2 is SASEGT. The CDR3 is 16 residues long. CDR3 protein: CASSIGTGITNEKLFF.

The rearrangement joins TRBV18 to TRBJ1-4; TCRdb calls TRBD1, which cannot be checked without DNA. The CDR3 has 15 amino acids. CDR1 KGHSH and CDR2 LQKENI come from the germline V gene. The CDR3 region is CASSPTTGNNEKLFF.

The chain employs TRBV20-1 and TRBJ2-6; TCRdb's D gene call, TRBD1, goes unchecked for lack of DNA. Germline CDR1 and CDR2: DFQATT and SNEGSKA (reference sequence). The CDR3 has 19 residues. CDR3 region: CSANSGRSGQAPGANVLTF.

The chain joins TRBV12-3 or TRBV12-4 to TRBJ2-7; there is no DNA to check the TCRdb D call of TRBD1. This CDR3 contains 15 residues. CDR3: CASSRDRAVFYEQYF.

The rearrangement uses TRBV7-3 and TRBJ1-2; TCRdb calls TRBD1, which cannot be checked without DNA. Germline V CDR1 and CDR2: SGHTA, FQGTGA. This CDR3 has 14 amino acids. This chain's CDR3 is CASSPYNDRAGYTF.

V usage is TRBV13 and J usage is TRBJ2-7; TCRdb calls TRBD1, which cannot be checked without DNA. The CDR3 is 15 residues long. Germline V gene sequence: CDR1 PRHDT, CDR2 FYEKMQ (reference sequence). CDR3 sequence reads: CASTPGGRGSYEQYF.

The J gene is TRBJ2-4, the V gene TRBV15; TCRdb indicates TRBD1, and absent DNA this call remains unverified. The CDR3 contains 14 residues. Germline V lookup: CDR1 LNHNV, CDR2 YYDKDF (reference sequence). CDR3: CATSRDGGRNIQYF.

This chain links TRBV30 with TRBJ2-3; TCRdb picks TRBD1, but there is no DNA to check that call. This CDR3 is built from 12 residues. The V gene's germline CDR1 is GTSNPN and CDR2 SVGIG (reference sequence). The CDR3 sequence is CAWSVGGSTQYF.

The rearrangement joins TRBV7-9 to TRBJ2-7; the TRBD2 assignment by TCRdb is unverifiable without DNA. CDR3 length: 14 amino acids. Germline V lookup: CDR1 SEHNR, CDR2 FQNEAQ (reference sequence). This CDR3 reads CASTRLAGEYEQYF.

The chain links TRBV6-1 to TRBJ2-1; lacking DNA, the TRBD1 call made by TCRdb goes unchecked. The CDR3 totals 17 residues. Germline V lookup: CDR1 MNHNS, CDR2 SASEGT. The CDR3 protein is CASRGLRGQGSDNEQFF.

The rearrangement uses TRBV5-1 and TRBJ2-7; there is no DNA to check the TCRdb D call of TRBD1. The length of the CDR3 is 15 residues. Germline values: CDR1 SGHRS, CDR2 YFSETQ. CDR3 in amino acids: CASSLVGGTLREQYF.

This chain connects TRBV6-5 to TRBJ2-7; TCRdb designates TRBD2, a call that cannot be tested without DNA. CDR3 length: 15 amino acids. Germline CDR1 reads MNHEY; CDR2 reads SVGAGI. The CDR3 is CASSYGGQGVHEQYF.

This chain links TRBV11-2 with TRBJ1-2. Germline CDR1 reads SGHAT; CDR2 reads FQNNGV. The length of the CDR3 is 12 residues. CDR3 sequence reads: CASRQNLGGYTF.

This chain joins TRBV20-1 and TRBJ1-3; TCRdb's D gene call, TRBD1, goes unchecked for lack of DNA. The CDR3 has 16 amino acids. Germline CDR1 reads DFQATT; CDR2 reads SNEGSKA (reference sequence). The CDR3 is CSALPATGLSGNTIYF.

The rearrangement uses TRBV6-1 and TRBJ2-7; without DNA, the TCRdb call of TRBD1 cannot be checked. Looked up from germline, CDR1 is MNHNS and CDR2 is SASEGT. The CDR3 is 14 amino acids. The CDR3 sequence is CASGTFDRSYEQYF.

The rearrangement uses TRBV10-3 and TRBJ2-1; as DNA is missing, the TRBD1 call by TCRdb cannot be tested. The CDR3 is 14 amino acids. Germline CDR1 reads ENHRY; CDR2 reads SYGVKD. The CDR3 protein is CAISAGQNGFEQFF.

J is TRBJ1-1 and V is TRBV25-1; TCRdb's assignment of TRBD1 cannot be checked, as there is no DNA. Germline lookup yields CDR1 MGHDK and CDR2 SYGVNS. The CDR3 spans 14 residues. This chain's CDR3 is CASTPWGRGTEAFF.

The J gene is TRBJ2-3, the V gene TRBV12-5; TCRdb's D call of TRBD1 is untestable without DNA. The CDR3 totals 16 residues. Germline V gives CDR1 LGHNT, CDR2 FRNRAP. The CDR3 is CASGLVLKGTTDTQYF.

The V gene is TRBV6-5, the J gene TRBJ2-5; TCRdb names TRBD2, which stays unverified in the absence of DNA. Germline-derived CDR1 and CDR2 are MNHEY and SVGAGI. The CDR3 is 15 residues long. CDR3 region: CASSIQRGAQETQYF.

The V and J genes are TRBV27 and TRBJ2-7; absent DNA, TCRdb's TRBD1 call cannot be checked. Germline values: CDR1 MNHEY, CDR2 SMNVEV (reference sequence). CDR3 length equals 12 residues. CDR3 sequence reads: CASKTGTYEQYF.

This chain joins TRBV20-1 and TRBJ2-5; as DNA is missing, the TRBD1 call by TCRdb cannot be tested. Germline V CDR1 and CDR2: DFQATT, SNEGSKA (reference sequence). The CDR3 runs to 13 residues. This chain's CDR3 is CSARLGGIETQYF.

This chain joins TRBV5-1 and TRBJ1-4; TCRdb gives TRBD1 as the D gene, but with no DNA this cannot be confirmed. Germline CDR1 and CDR2: SGHRS and YFSETQ. The CDR3 covers 15 residues. The CDR3 reads CASKKTPATNEKLFF.

The J gene is TRBJ2-1, the V gene TRBV29-1; checking the TCRdb D call of TRBD1 is not possible without DNA. Germline CDR1 is SQVTM and CDR2 is ANQGSEA. The CDR3 has 14 residues. The CDR3 protein is CSGYTGDLANEQFF.